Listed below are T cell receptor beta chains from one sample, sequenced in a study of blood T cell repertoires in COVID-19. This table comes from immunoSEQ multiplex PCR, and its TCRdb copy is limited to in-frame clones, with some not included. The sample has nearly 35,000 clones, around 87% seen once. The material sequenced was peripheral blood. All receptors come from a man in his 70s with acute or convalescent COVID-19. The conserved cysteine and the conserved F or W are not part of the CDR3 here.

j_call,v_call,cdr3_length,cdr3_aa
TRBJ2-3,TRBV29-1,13,SVEMGQGNTDTQY
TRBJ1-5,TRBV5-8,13,ASSLDSNVNQPQH
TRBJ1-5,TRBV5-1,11,ASSLTGGQPQH
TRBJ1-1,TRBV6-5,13,ASSYDRRTNTEAF
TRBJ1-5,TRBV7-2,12,ASSLVGENQPQH
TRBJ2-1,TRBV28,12,AGGRQGLYNEQF
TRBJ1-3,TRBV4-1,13,ASSQDQGILNTIY
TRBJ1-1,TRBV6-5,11,ASSPGLRPEAF
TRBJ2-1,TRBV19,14,ASSIGTGGAGNEQF
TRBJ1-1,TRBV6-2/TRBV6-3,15,ASSSGNYLGGNTEAF
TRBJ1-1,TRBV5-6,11,ASRGTVNTEAF
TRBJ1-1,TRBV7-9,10,ASSWDDGGAF
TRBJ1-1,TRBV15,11,ATSWGGVTEAF
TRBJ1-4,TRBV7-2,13,ASSLIPGVDEKLF
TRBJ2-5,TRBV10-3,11,AISEFSSETQY
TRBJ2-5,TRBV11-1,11,ASSWDRGETQY
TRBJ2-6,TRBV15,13,ATSRDRAGANVLT
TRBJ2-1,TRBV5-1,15,ASSLAGTGGRYNEQF
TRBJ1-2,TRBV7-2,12,ASSYRGINYGYT
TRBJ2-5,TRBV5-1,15,ASSSRTSGRNRETQY
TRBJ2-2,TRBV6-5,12,ASMKDRGTGELF
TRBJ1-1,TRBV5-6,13,ASSPALTGIAEAF
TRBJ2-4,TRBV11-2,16,ASSSDRGPLIAKNIQY
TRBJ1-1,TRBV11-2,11,ASSLQGVSEAF
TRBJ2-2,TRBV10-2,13,ASSEGGGATGELF
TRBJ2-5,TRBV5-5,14,ASSPLGRGGTETQY
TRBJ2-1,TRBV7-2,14,ASFIWAGAGYNEQF
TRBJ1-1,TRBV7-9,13,ASSSRRGGQGEAF
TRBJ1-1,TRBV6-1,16,ASSGTTGKPVMNTEAF
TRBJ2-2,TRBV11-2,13,ASSNNQRGTGELF
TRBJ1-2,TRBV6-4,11,ASSPGGYYGYT
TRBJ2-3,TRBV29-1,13,SVLGTSGGTDTQY
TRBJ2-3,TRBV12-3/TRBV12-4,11,ASSPQGTDTQY
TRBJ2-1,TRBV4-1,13,ASSRTIDSYNEQF
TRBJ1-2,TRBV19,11,ASSRTVNYGYT
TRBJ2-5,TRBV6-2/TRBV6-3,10,ASSYSRETQY
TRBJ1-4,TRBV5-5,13,ASSSIQGSREKLF
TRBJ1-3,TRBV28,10,ASSLLEGREY
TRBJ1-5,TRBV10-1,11,ARNRGFHQPQH
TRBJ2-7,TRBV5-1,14,ASSLDTGQPFYEQY
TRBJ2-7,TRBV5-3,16,ARSRYRGTSGRHNEQY
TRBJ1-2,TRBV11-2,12,ASSLDREILGYT
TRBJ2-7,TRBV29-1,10,SGTGNSYEQY
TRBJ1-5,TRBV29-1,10,SVALPNQPQH
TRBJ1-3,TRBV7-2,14,ASSRVGSQTGNTIY
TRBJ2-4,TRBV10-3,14,AISDGDRLAKNIQY
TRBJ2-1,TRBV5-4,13,ASSFIAGTYNEQF
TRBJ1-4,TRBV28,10,ASSINQEKLF
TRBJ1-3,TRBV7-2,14,ASSLDVASSGNTIY
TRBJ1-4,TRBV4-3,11,ASSLGGEAKLF
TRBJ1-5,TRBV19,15,ASSISGTGTYNQPQH
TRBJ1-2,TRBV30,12,AWSEPTGRYGYT
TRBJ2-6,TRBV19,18,ASSMLIGAGGGSGANVLT
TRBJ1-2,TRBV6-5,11,ASRPQGWSGYT
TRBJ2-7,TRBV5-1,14,ASSFDVAVSSYEQY
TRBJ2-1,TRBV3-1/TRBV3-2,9,ASSQGAKQF
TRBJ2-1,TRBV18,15,ASSPGLAGVTRNEQF